The 5 T cell receptor beta chains below come from one sample, sequenced in a study of chemoradiotherapy in HPV16-positive cancers (dated by TCRdb to the early 2020s). Preparation of the library involved the immunoSEQ multiplex PCR assay. TCRdb retrieved this table from immuneACCESS and kept in-frame rearrangements only. Not all clones are present; in checked studies, unresolved V genes account for under half, and no reason is known for the remainder. The sample has about 67,000 clones on record, about nine tenths of them singletons. The top ten clonotypes cover around 4.4% of the sample. The sequenced sample was blood, obtained from a patient who underwent chemoradiotherapy. These receptors all stem from a human donor with HPV-associated anogenital cancer.

This clone was observed a handful of times. CDR3 nucleotide sequence: TGTGCCCTGCGGGGGGGGAGGGAAAAACTGTTTTTT. As protein: CALRGGREKLFF. The V and J genes are TRBV6-1 and TRBJ1-4; D is possibly TRBD1 (5 bases). This CDR3 contains 12 residues. V was pared by 11 bases and J by 8 bases, with 15 bases between. Germline values: CDR1 MNHNS, CDR2 SASEGT.

The chain carries TRBV10-3 and TRBJ2-1; TRBD1 might be the D (7 bases). The CDR3 is 14 amino acids. Germline lookup yields CDR1 ENHRY and CDR2 SYGVKD. Deletions cut 3 bases from V and 4 bases from J, with 10 bases between. The chain's CDR3 is CAISDRGEYNEQFF. DNA for the CDR3: TGTGCCATCAGTGACAGGGGGGAATACAATGAGCAGTTCTTC.

V gene TRBV6-6 combines with J gene TRBJ1-2; D call uncertain. The V and J ends lost 0 bases and 12 bases respectively, with 20 bases between them. The CDR3 is 15 amino acids. Germline V gene sequence: CDR1 MNHNY, CDR2 SVGAGI (reference sequence). The CDR3 loop is CASSYSPLGSQWDTF. The CDR3 nucleotides are TGTGCCAGCAGTTACTCACCCTTAGGGAGCCAATGGGACACCTTC.

CDR3 loop: CASRGSSYNSPLHF. The CDR3 DNA reads as TGTGCCAGCAGGGGGAGCTCCTATAATTCACCCCTCCACTTT. V gene TRBV25-1 combines with J gene TRBJ1-6; no definite D call. The CDR3 is 14 residues long. Deletions cut 6 bases from V and 0 bases from J, with 6 bases between. Germline V gene sequence: CDR1 MGHDK, CDR2 SYGVNS. The entire variable domain, with the rest obtained from reference TRBV25-1 and TRBJ1-6, is as follows: EADIYQTPRYLVIGTGKKITLECSQTMGHDKMYWYQQDPGMELHLIHYSYGVNSTEKGDLSSESTVSRIRTEHFPLTLESARPSHTSQYLCASRGSSYNSPLHFGNGTRLTVT.

This chain joins TRBV5-1 and TRBJ2-7; no definite D call. CDR1 SGHRS and CDR2 YFSETQ come from the germline V gene. This CDR3 spans 14 amino acids. Trimming removed 0 bases at V and 2 bases at J, with 9 bases between. The CDR3, as DNA: TGCGCCAGCAGCTTGGTTGGCGTTGCCTACGAGCAGTACTTC. Amino acids: CASSLVGVAYEQYF.